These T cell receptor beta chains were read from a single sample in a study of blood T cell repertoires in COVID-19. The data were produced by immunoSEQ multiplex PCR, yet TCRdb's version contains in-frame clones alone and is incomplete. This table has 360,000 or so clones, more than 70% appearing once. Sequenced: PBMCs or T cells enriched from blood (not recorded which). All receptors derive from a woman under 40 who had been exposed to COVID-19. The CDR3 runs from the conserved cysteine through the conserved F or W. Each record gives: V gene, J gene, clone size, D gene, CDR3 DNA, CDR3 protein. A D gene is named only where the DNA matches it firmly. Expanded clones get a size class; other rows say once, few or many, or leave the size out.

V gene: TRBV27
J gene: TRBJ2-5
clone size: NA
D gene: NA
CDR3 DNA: TGTGCCAGCAGTTTATCCCCCCTAGAAGAGACCCAGTACTTC
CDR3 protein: CASSLSPLEETQYF

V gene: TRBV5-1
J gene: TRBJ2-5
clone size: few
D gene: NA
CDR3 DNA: TGCGCCAGCAGCTTCTCCAGGACAGAACAAGAGACCCAGTACTTC
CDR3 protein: CASSFSRTEQETQYF

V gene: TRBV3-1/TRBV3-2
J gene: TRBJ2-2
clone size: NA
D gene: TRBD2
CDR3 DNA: TGTGCCAGCAGCCTTGGAGCGGGAAGCACCGGGGAGCTGTTTTTT
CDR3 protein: CASSLGAGSTGELFF

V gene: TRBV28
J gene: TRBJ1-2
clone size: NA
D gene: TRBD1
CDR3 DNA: TGTGCCAGCAGTTCCCCACCCGACAGGGTACTCTATGGCTACACCTTC
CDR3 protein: CASSSPPDRVLYGYTF

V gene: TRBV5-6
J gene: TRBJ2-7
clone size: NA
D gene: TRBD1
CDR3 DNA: TGTGCCAGCAGCCCGGGGGACAGGGGCCACGAGCAGTACTTC
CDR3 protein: CASSPGDRGHEQYF

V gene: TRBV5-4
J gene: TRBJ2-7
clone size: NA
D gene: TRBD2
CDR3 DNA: TGTGCCAGCAGCTTGGATCTTGATAGCGGGAGTTCGGAGCAGTACTTC
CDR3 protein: CASSLDLDSGSSEQYF

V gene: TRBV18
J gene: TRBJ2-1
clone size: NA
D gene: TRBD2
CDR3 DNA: TGTGCCAGCTCACCACGCTCCTTAGGACTAGCGGGAGGGTTCAATGAGCAGTTCTTC
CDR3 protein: CASSPRSLGLAGGFNEQFF

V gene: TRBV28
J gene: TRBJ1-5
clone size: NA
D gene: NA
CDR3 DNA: TGTGCCAGCACCACTGGGACATTTAGCAATCAGCCCCAGCATTTT
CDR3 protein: CASTTGTFSNQPQHF

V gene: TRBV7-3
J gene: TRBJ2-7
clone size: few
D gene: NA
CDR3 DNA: TGTGCCAGCAGCCACACAACAGGGTCCGAGCAGTACTTC
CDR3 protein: CASSHTTGSEQYF

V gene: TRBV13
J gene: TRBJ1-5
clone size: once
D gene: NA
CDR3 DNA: TGTGCCAGCAGCTCCGCGGGTCAGCCCCAGCATTTT
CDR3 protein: CASSSAGQPQHF

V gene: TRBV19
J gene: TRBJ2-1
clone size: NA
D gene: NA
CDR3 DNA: TGTGCCAGTAGTCCCCAATACAATGAGCAGTTCTTC
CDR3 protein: CASSPQYNEQFF

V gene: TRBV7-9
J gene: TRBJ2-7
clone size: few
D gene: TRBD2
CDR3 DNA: TGTGCCAGCAGCCGGGGACTAGCGGAGCCCTACGAGCAGTACTTC
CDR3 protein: CASSRGLAEPYEQYF

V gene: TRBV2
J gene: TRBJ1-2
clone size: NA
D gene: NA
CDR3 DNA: TGTGCCAGCAGTGGACAGCCGTTCTACACCTTC
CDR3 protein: CASSGQPFYTF

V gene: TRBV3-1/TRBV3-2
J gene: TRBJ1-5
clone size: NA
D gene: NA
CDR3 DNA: TGTGCCAGCAGCCAGGGGGGGTCGGGCAATCAGCCCCAGCATTTT
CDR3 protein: CASSQGGSGNQPQHF

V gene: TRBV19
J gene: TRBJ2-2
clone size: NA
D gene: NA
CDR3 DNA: TGTGCCAGTAGTACACAACAGGGACACACCGGGGAGCTGTTTTTT
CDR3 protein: CASSTQQGHTGELFF

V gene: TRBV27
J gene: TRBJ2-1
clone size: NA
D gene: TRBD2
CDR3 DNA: TGTGCCAGCAGTTTGGGACTAGCGGGAGATGAGCAGTTCTTC
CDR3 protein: CASSLGLAGDEQFF

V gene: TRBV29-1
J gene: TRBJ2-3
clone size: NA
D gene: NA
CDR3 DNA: TGCAGCGTTCTTAGAGATACGCAGTATTTT
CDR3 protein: CSVLRDTQYF

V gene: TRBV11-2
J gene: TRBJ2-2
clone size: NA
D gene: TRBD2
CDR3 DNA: TGTGCCAGCAGCTTTGATCCCTTAGCGGGAGAGGGCGCCGGGGAGCTGTTTTTT
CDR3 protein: CASSFDPLAGEGAGELFF

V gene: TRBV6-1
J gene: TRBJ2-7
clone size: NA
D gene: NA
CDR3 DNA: TGTGCCAGCAGTGAATGGGTAGGGGCGTACGAGCAGTACTTC
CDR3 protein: CASSEWVGAYEQYF

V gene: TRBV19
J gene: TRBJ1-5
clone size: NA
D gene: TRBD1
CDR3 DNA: TGTGCCAGTGGGAGACAGGGGAATCAGCCCCAGCATTTT
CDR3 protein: CASGRQGNQPQHF

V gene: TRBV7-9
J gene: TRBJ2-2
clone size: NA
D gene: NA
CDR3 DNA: TGTGCCAGCAGCTTAGGCGGAGGCACCGGGGAGCTGTTTTTT
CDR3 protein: CASSLGGGTGELFF

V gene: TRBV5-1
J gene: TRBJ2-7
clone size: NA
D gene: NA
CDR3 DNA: TGCGCCAGCAGCCGCCTATTAAACTACGAGCAGTACTTC
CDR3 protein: CASSRLLNYEQYF

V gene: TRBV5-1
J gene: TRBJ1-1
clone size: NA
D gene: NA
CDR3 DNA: TGCGCCAGCAGCTTGGAATTGGGGGCTAACACTGAAGCTTTCTTT
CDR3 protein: CASSLELGANTEAFF

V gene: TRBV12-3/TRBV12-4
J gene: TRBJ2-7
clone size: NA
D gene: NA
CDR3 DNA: TGTGCCAGCAGTTTATCCGGGTTCTACGAGCAGTACTTC
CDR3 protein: CASSLSGFYEQYF

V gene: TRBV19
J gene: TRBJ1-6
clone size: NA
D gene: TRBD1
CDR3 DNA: TGTGCCAGTAGCGACGACAGGGGGTGGACAAATTCACCCCTCCACTTT
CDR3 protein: CASSDDRGWTNSPLHF

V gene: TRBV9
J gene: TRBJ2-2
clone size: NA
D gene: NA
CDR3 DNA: TGTGCCAGCAGCCTCACCCTACCGGGGTCTAACACCGGGGAGCTGTTTTTT
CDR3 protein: CASSLTLPGSNTGELFF

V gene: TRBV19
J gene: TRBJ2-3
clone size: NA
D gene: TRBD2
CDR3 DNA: TGTGCCACCCAGAGCGGGAGTGGGACAGATACGCAGTATTTT
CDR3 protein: CATQSGSGTDTQYF

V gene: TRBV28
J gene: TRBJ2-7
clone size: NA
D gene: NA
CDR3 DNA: TGTGCCAGCAGTTTCGGGGTGGCGGGCCTCTACGAGCAGTACTTC
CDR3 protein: CASSFGVAGLYEQYF

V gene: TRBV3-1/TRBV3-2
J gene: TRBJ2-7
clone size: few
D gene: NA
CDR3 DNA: TGTGCCAGCAGTCCCTCGGCAGGTCCGGGGGAGCAGTACTTC
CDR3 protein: CASSPSAGPGEQYF

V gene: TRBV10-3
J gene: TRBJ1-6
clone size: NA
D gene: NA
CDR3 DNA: TGTGCCATCAGTAATGTCGATTCACCCCTCCACTTT
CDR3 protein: CAISNVDSPLHF

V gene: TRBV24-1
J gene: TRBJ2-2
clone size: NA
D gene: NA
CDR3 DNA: TGTGCCACCAGTGATTTTACAGGGAACACCGGGGAGCTGTTTTTT
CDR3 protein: CATSDFTGNTGELFF

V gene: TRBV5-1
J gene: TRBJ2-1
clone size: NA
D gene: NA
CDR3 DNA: TGCGCCAGCAGCTTTGAGGGCAATGAGCAGTTCTTC
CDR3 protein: CASSFEGNEQFF

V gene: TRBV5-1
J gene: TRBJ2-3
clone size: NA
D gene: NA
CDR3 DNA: TGCGCCAGCAGCTTGGGCCTAGGAGCCAGCAGCACAGATACGCAGTATTTT
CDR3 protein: CASSLGLGASSTDTQYF

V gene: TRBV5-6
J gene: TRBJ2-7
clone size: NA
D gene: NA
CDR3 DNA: TGTGCCAGCAGCTTGGTAGGACTCCGACGAGAGGAGGAGCAGTACTTC
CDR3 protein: CASSLVGLRREEEQYF

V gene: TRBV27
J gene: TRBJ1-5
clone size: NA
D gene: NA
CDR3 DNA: TGTGCCAGCAGTTTATGGGGAGATCAGCCCCAGCATTTT
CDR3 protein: CASSLWGDQPQHF

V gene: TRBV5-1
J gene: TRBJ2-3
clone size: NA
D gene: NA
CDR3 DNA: TGCGCCAGCAGCTTGGGGGCTAGTCGGGGTAATACGCAGTATTTT
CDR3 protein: CASSLGASRGNTQYF

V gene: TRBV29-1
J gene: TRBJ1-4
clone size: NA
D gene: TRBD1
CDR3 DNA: TGCAGCGTTGCCCCGGACAGGGTTGAAAAACTGTTTTTT
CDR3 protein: CSVAPDRVEKLFF

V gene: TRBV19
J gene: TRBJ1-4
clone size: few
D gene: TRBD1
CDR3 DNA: TGTGCCAGTAGGATGGACAGGAACTATGAAAAACTGTTTTTT
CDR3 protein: CASRMDRNYEKLFF

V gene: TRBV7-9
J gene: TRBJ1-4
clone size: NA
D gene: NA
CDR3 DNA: TGTGCCAGCAGCTTACGAATTACCCGCGATCTTAATGAAAAACTGTTTTTT
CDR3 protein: CASSLRITRDLNEKLFF

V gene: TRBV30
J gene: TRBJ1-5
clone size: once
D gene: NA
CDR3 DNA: TGTGCCTGGAGGTCAAGCTCGGGACATTCCTCGGGGCCCCAGCATTTT
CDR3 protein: CAWRSSSGHSSGPQHF

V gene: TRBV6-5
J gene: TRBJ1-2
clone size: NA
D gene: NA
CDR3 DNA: TGTGCCACCTATAACGACTATGGCTACACCTTC
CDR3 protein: CATYNDYGYTF

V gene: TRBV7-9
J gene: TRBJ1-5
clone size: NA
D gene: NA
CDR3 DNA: TGTGCCAGCAGTCTTACAGGTCAGGTCAATCAGCCCCAGCATTTT
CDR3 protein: CASSLTGQVNQPQHF

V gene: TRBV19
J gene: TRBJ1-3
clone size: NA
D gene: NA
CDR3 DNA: TGTGCCAGTAGTCTAGGAGCCGGAAACACCATATATTTT
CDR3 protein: CASSLGAGNTIYF

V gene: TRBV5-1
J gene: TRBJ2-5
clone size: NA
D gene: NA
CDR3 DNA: TGCGCCAGCAGCTTTGCCGGGGGAGAGACCCAGTACTTC
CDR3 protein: CASSFAGGETQYF

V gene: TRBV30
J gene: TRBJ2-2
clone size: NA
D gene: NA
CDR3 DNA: TGTGCCTGGAGTGGGGGGGTCCTAAGCACCGGGGAGCTGTTTTTT
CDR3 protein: CAWSGGVLSTGELFF

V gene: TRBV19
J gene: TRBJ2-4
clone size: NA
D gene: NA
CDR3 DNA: TGTGCCAGTAGCGGGGGTTTTAAAAACATTCAGTACTTC
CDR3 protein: CASSGGFKNIQYF

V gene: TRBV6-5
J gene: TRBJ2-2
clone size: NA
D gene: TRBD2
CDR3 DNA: TGTGCCAGCAGTCTCCCAGGACTAGCCACCGGGGAGCTGTTTTTT
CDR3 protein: CASSLPGLATGELFF

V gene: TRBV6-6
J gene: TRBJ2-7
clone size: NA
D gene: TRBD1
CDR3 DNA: TGTGCCAGCAGTTACGAGGGACAGGGTTACGAGCAGTACTTC
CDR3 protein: CASSYEGQGYEQYF

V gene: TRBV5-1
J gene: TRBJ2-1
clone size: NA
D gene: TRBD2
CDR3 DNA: TGCGCCAGCAGCTTGGAGCTAGCGGGAGTTCTGGAGCAGTTCTTC
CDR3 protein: CASSLELAGVLEQFF

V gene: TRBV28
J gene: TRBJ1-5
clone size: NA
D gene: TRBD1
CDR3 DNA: TGTGCCCACAGGGGCGGGGGGGAGCCCCAGCATTTT
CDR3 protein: CAHRGGGEPQHF

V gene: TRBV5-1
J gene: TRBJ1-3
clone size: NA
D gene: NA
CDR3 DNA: TGCGCCAGCAGCTTGGCCACTGGCTCTGGAAACACCATATATTTT
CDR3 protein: CASSLATGSGNTIYF

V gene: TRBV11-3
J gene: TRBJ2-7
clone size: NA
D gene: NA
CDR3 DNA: TGTGCCAGCAGCTTAGGATCCGGTCGGCTGAACAGCTCCTACGAGCAGTACTTC
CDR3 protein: CASSLGSGRLNSSYEQYF

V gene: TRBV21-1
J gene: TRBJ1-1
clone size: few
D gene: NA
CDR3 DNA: TGTGCCAGCAGCAAAGCCCCTGACAGGGGCCGTCGTAGCACTGAAGCTTTCTTT
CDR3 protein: CASSKAPDRGRRSTEAFF

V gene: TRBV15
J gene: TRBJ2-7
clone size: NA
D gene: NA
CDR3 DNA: TGTGCCACCTCCCCCGTGAGGCAGGGGGGAAACGAGCAGTACTTC
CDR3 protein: CATSPVRQGGNEQYF